The rows below give T cell receptor beta chains drawn from one sample of a study of blood T cell repertoires in COVID-19. Method: immunoSEQ multiplex PCR; TCRdb's copy keeps in-frame clones and lacks some. Altogether 130,000 to 150,000 clones are present, over 75% being singletons, with the ten largest covering over 10%. The sequenced material came from peripheral blood. The receptor set was obtained from a man aged 60 to 75 with active or convalescent COVID-19. Each CDR3 is given with its conserved first and last residue. D genes are given only for firm matches. A clone size is listed for some rows: how often the clone was seen (once, few, many), or a class if it is expanded.

V: TRBV18; size: .; D: .; J: TRBJ1-2; DNA: TGTGCCAGCTCACCAAACAGGGTGGTAAGCTACACCTTC; CDR3: CASSPNRVVSYTF
V: TRBV2; size: .; D: TRBD1; J: TRBJ2-3; DNA: TGTGCCAGCAACGTGCAGGGGGCATCAGATACGCAGTATTTT; CDR3: CASNVQGASDTQYF
V: TRBV28; size: .; D: TRBD1; J: TRBJ2-5; DNA: TGTGCCAGCAGTTTTTACCCCACCGGGACAGGGGGCGAAGAGACCCAGTACTTC; CDR3: CASSFYPTGTGGEETQYF
V: TRBV7-2; size: .; D: .; J: TRBJ1-2; DNA: TGTGCCAGCAGCTCCGGTACAGGGAACTATGGCTACACCTTC; CDR3: CASSSGTGNYGYTF
V: TRBV30; size: few; D: TRBD1; J: TRBJ1-3; DNA: TGTGCCTGGAAACCTGGGACAGTCGGAAACACCATATATTTT; CDR3: CAWKPGTVGNTIYF
V: TRBV5-1; size: .; D: TRBD1; J: TRBJ1-4; DNA: TGCGCCAGCAGCTTGCGGGGACAGGGCCGGACTAATGAAAAACTGTTTTTT; CDR3: CASSLRGQGRTNEKLFF
V: TRBV4-3; size: few; D: .; J: TRBJ2-5; DNA: TGCGCCAGCAGCCAAGTCGGCAGGGAAGAGACCCAGTACTTC; CDR3: CASSQVGREETQYF
V: TRBV5-1; size: once; D: TRBD1; J: TRBJ2-5; DNA: TGCGCCAGCAGCTTGGACCCGGGACAGGGCCAGACCCAGTACTTC; CDR3: CASSLDPGQGQTQYF
V: TRBV18; size: .; D: TRBD1; J: TRBJ2-7; DNA: TGTGCCAGCTCACCACCGGGGACAGGGGGCTACGAGCAGTACTTC; CDR3: CASSPPGTGGYEQYF
V: TRBV6-5; size: few; D: TRBD2; J: TRBJ2-1; DNA: TGTGCCAGTGATAGCGGGAGTACCGGTCTTGAGCAGTTCTTC; CDR3: CASDSGSTGLEQFF
V: TRBV4-3; size: once; D: TRBD2; J: TRBJ2-6; DNA: TGCGCCAGCAGCCAGGGACTAGCGGGAGAAACTGGGGCCAACGTCCTGACTTTC; CDR3: CASSQGLAGETGANVLTF
V: TRBV6-5; size: .; D: .; J: TRBJ1-1; DNA: TGTGCCAGCAGGGGGACTTCCAACACTGAAGCTTTCTTT; CDR3: CASRGTSNTEAFF
V: TRBV5-1; size: .; D: TRBD1; J: TRBJ1-2; DNA: TGCGCCAGCAGCTTGACAGGGGGCGCGGGTGGCTACACCTTC; CDR3: CASSLTGGAGGYTF
V: TRBV27; size: .; D: TRBD2; J: TRBJ2-3; DNA: TGTGCCAGCAGTTCGCCGGGGGGTGGCACAGATACGCAGTATTTT; CDR3: CASSSPGGGTDTQYF
V: TRBV2; size: .; D: .; J: TRBJ2-1; DNA: TGTGCCAGCAGTGAGGAACAGGGGCAGTTCTTC; CDR3: CASSEEQGQFF
V: TRBV4-2; size: .; D: TRBD1; J: TRBJ2-5; DNA: TGTGCCAGCAGCCCAGGGACAGTTCAAGAGACCCAGTACTTC; CDR3: CASSPGTVQETQYF
V: TRBV19; size: .; D: TRBD2; J: TRBJ2-2; DNA: TGTGCCAGTAGAGTAGCGGGTAGCACCGGGGAGCTGTTTTTT; CDR3: CASRVAGSTGELFF
V: TRBV5-5; size: .; D: TRBD1; J: TRBJ2-2; DNA: TGTGCCAGCAGCTTTGCACAGGGGGCGCTCACCGGGGAGCTGTTTTTT; CDR3: CASSFAQGALTGELFF
V: TRBV7-8; size: .; D: TRBD1; J: TRBJ1-5; DNA: TGTGCCAGCAGCTTATGGGGACAGGGGGCCTACCAGCCCCAGCATTTT; CDR3: CASSLWGQGAYQPQHF
V: TRBV3-1/TRBV3-2; size: .; D: TRBD1; J: TRBJ1-2; DNA: TGTGCCAGCAGCCCGGGACAGACCGAGTACACCTTC; CDR3: CASSPGQTEYTF
V: TRBV7-2; size: .; D: .; J: TRBJ2-6; DNA: TGTGCCAGCAGCTCTCGCCAGGCTGGGGCCAACGTCCTGACTTTC; CDR3: CASSSRQAGANVLTF
V: TRBV10-3; size: .; D: TRBD1; J: TRBJ1-3; DNA: TGTGCCATCAGTGAACGAGGACAGGGTAGAGACACCATATATTTT; CDR3: CAISERGQGRDTIYF